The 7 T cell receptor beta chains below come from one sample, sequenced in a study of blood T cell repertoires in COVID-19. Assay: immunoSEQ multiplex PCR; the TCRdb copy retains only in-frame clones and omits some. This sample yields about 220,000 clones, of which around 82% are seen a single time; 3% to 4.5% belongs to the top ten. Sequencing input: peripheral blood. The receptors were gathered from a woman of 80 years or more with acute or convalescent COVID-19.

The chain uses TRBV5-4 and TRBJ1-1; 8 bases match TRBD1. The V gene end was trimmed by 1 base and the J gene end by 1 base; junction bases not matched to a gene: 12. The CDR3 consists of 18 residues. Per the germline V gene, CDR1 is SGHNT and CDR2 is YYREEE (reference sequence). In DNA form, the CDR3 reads TGTGCCAGCAGCTTGAGAGCTAGTTGGGGACAGGAGAACACTGAAGCTTTCTTT. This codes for CASSLRASWGQENTEAFF.

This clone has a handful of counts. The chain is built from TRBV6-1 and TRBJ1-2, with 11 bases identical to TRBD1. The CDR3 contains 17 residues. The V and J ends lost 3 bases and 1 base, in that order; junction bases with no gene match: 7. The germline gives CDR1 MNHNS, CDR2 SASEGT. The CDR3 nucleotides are TGTGCCAGCAGTGAGGGACAGGGGGAACTACTTAACTATGGCTACACCTTC. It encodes CASSEGQGELLNYGYTF.

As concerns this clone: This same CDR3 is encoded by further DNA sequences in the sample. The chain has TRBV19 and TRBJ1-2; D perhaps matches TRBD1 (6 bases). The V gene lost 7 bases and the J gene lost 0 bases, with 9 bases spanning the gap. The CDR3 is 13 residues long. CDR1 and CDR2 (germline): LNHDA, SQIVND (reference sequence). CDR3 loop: CASIGQSNYGYTF. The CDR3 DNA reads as TGTGCCAGTATTGGACAGTCTAACTATGGCTACACCTTC.

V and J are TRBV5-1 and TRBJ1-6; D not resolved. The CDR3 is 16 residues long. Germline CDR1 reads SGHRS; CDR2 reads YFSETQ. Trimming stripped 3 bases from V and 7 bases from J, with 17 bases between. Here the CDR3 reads CASSYSDLAQNSPLHF. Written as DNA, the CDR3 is TGCGCCAGCAGCTATTCCGACTTGGCCCAAAATTCACCCCTCCACTTT.

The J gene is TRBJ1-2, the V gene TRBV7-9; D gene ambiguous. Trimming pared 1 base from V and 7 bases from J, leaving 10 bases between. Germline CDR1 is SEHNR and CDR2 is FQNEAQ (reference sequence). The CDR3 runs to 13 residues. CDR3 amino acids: CASSLDSVGGYTF. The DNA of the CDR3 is TGTGCCAGCAGCTTAGATTCGGTTGGTGGCTACACCTTC.

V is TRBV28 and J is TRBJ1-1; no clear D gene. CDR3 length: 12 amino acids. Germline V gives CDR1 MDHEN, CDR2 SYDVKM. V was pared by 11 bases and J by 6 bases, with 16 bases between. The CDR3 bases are TGTGCCGCCGGGGAGAACCCCGCTGAAGCTTTCTTT. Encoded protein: CAAGENPAEAFF.

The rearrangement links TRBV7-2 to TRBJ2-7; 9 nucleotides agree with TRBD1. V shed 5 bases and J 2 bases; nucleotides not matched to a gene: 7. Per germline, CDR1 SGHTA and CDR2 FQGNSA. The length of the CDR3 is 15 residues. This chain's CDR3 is CASSLQGATTYEQYF. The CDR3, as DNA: TGTGCCAGCAGCCTACAGGGGGCTACCACCTACGAGCAGTACTTC.